The rows below give T cell receptor beta chains drawn from one sample of a study of T-cell memory formation after mild COVID-19. One entry per CDR3 protein results from TCRdb running MiXCR on the 5' RACE reads. This table holds around 420,000 distinct CDR3 sequences, approximately 24% found once. Input material: PBMCs or a T cell subset sorted from them (not recorded which). The receptor source for this set is an adult woman who had mild COVID-19 (a few samples of this study predate the infection). Cell type and time point are not known. CDR3s include the opening cysteine and the closing phenylalanine or tryptophan. Each record gives: CDR3 protein, CDR3 DNA, J gene, D gene, CDR3 length, V gene, clone size. D genes are given only for firm matches. A clone size is listed for some rows: how often the clone was seen (once, few, many), or a class if it is expanded.

cdr3_aa: CASGINLNTEAFF; cdr3_nt: TGTGCTAGTGGTATAAACTTGAACACTGAAGCTTTCTTT; j_call: TRBJ1-1; d_call: -; cdr3_length: 13; v_call: TRBV12-5; clone_size: -
cdr3_aa: CASSLVPTSNSAVQTQYF; cdr3_nt: TGTGCCAGCAGCCTAGTCCCGACTAGCAATTCGGCGGTGCAGACCCAGTACTTC; j_call: TRBJ2-5; d_call: TRBD2; cdr3_length: 18; v_call: TRBV7-9; clone_size: -
cdr3_aa: CASSITGGGSSYNEQFF; cdr3_nt: TGTGCCAGCTCAATTACAGGAGGCGGGAGCTCCTACAATGAGCAGTTCTTC; j_call: TRBJ2-1; d_call: TRBD2; cdr3_length: 17; v_call: TRBV18; clone_size: few
cdr3_aa: CASSQDKDGEINIQYF; cdr3_nt: TGCGCCAGCAGCCAAGATAAAGACGGGGAGATAAACATTCAGTACTTC; j_call: TRBJ2-4; d_call: -; cdr3_length: 16; v_call: TRBV4-1; clone_size: few
cdr3_aa: CASSSSLAGVKNEQFF; cdr3_nt: TGTGCCAGCAGTTCATCACTAGCGGGAGTAAAAAATGAGCAGTTCTTC; j_call: TRBJ2-1; d_call: TRBD2; cdr3_length: 16; v_call: TRBV6-4; clone_size: -
cdr3_aa: CASSPSGRAGANSPLHF; cdr3_nt: TGTGCCAGCAGTCCATCCGGTAGGGCGGGGGCTAATTCACCCCTCCACTTT; j_call: TRBJ1-6; d_call: -; cdr3_length: 17; v_call: TRBV27; clone_size: few
cdr3_aa: CSARDRGEWDTQYF; cdr3_nt: TGCAGTGCTAGAGATCGAGGGGAGTGGGATACGCAGTATTTT; j_call: TRBJ2-3; d_call: -; cdr3_length: 14; v_call: TRBV20-1; clone_size: few
cdr3_aa: CASSPQGLAGDKAQYF; cdr3_nt: TGCGCCAGCAGCCCTCAGGGACTAGCGGGAGATAAGGCCCAGTACTTC; j_call: TRBJ2-5; d_call: TRBD2; cdr3_length: 16; v_call: TRBV5-1; clone_size: many
cdr3_aa: CASSLSGAHGEQFF; cdr3_nt: TGTGCCAGCAGTCTTAGCGGGGCCCACGGGGAGCAGTTCTTC; j_call: TRBJ2-1; d_call: TRBD2; cdr3_length: 14; v_call: TRBV3-1; clone_size: -
cdr3_aa: CASSFGNLVRYNYGYTF; cdr3_nt: TGTGCCAGCAGCTTCGGGAACCTAGTTAGATATAACTATGGCTACACCTTC; j_call: TRBJ1-2; d_call: -; cdr3_length: 17; v_call: TRBV7-2; clone_size: -
cdr3_aa: CASSQVKREKIGELFF; cdr3_nt: TGTGCCAGCAGCCAAGTGAAGCGGGAAAAGATCGGGGAGCTGTTTTTT; j_call: TRBJ2-2; d_call: TRBD2; cdr3_length: 16; v_call: TRBV7-9; clone_size: -
cdr3_aa: CATSPPVGTLFF; cdr3_nt: TGTGCCACCAGCCCCCCAGTCGGGACGCTGTTTTTT; j_call: TRBJ2-2; d_call: -; cdr3_length: 12; v_call: TRBV15; clone_size: few
cdr3_aa: CASRQSAGTGNSPLHF; cdr3_nt: TGTGCCAGCAGGCAATCGGCGGGGACGGGTAATTCACCCCTCCACTTT; j_call: TRBJ1-6; d_call: -; cdr3_length: 16; v_call: TRBV11-2; clone_size: few
cdr3_aa: CATSELAGGLGEQFF; cdr3_nt: TGTGCCACCAGTGAACTAGCGGGAGGATTGGGTGAGCAGTTCTTC; j_call: TRBJ2-1; d_call: TRBD2; cdr3_length: 15; v_call: TRBV24-1; clone_size: -
cdr3_aa: CASSPFQNTEAFF; cdr3_nt: TGTGCCAGCAGCCCCTTCCAGAACACTGAAGCTTTCTTT; j_call: TRBJ1-1; d_call: -; cdr3_length: 13; v_call: TRBV7-9; clone_size: few
cdr3_aa: CATSEGTGRLQPQHF; cdr3_nt: TGTGCCACCAGTGAGGGGACAGGGCGGCTTCAGCCCCAGCATTTT; j_call: TRBJ1-5; d_call: TRBD1; cdr3_length: 15; v_call: TRBV24-1; clone_size: -
cdr3_aa: CASSPAAGVSADTQYF; cdr3_nt: TGCGCCAGCAGCCCCGCCGCCGGGGTGTCGGCAGATACGCAGTATTTT; j_call: TRBJ2-3; d_call: -; cdr3_length: 16; v_call: TRBV5-1; clone_size: -
cdr3_aa: CASSDRGGGNEKLFF; cdr3_nt: TGCGCCAGCAGCGACAGGGGGGGAGGGAATGAAAAACTGTTTTTT; j_call: TRBJ1-4; d_call: TRBD1; cdr3_length: 15; v_call: TRBV4-1; clone_size: few
cdr3_aa: CASSSQGELFF; cdr3_nt: TGTGCCAGCAGCTCCCAAGGGGAGCTGTTTTTT; j_call: TRBJ2-2; d_call: -; cdr3_length: 11; v_call: TRBV7-9; clone_size: -
cdr3_aa: CSVELAGGSQPQHF; cdr3_nt: TGCAGCGTTGAATTGGCAGGTGGGAGTCAGCCCCAGCATTTT; j_call: TRBJ1-5; d_call: -; cdr3_length: 14; v_call: TRBV29-1; clone_size: -
cdr3_aa: CATSGRLAGEDEQFF; cdr3_nt: TGTGCCACCAGTGGTAGACTAGCGGGGGAGGATGAGCAGTTCTTC; j_call: TRBJ2-1; d_call: TRBD2; cdr3_length: 15; v_call: TRBV24-1; clone_size: -
cdr3_aa: CASSLRDRASEQFF; cdr3_nt: TGTGCCAGCAGCTTGCGGGACAGGGCTAGTGAGCAGTTCTTC; j_call: TRBJ2-1; d_call: TRBD1; cdr3_length: 14; v_call: TRBV5-6; clone_size: many
cdr3_aa: CASSQSPPSYNEQFF; cdr3_nt: TGCGCCAGCAGCCAAAGTCCGCCTAGCTACAATGAGCAGTTCTTC; j_call: TRBJ2-1; d_call: -; cdr3_length: 15; v_call: TRBV5-1; clone_size: -
cdr3_aa: CASSYVSAGQETQYF; cdr3_nt: TGTGCCAGCAGTTACGTTTCGGCAGGACAAGAGACCCAGTACTTC; j_call: TRBJ2-5; d_call: -; cdr3_length: 15; v_call: TRBV6-5; clone_size: -
cdr3_aa: CASSDDTGAAAEAFF; cdr3_nt: TGTGCCAGCAGTGACGATACAGGGGCCGCGGCTGAAGCTTTCTTT; j_call: TRBJ1-1; d_call: TRBD1; cdr3_length: 15; v_call: TRBV6-6; clone_size: -
cdr3_aa: CSARGGPGGKENTEAFF; cdr3_nt: TGCAGTGCTAGAGGAGGCCCCGGGGGAAAAGAGAACACTGAAGCTTTCTTT; j_call: TRBJ1-1; d_call: -; cdr3_length: 17; v_call: TRBV20-1; clone_size: -
cdr3_aa: CASSYKQGYNEQFF; cdr3_nt: TGTGCCAGCAGTTATAAACAGGGATACAATGAGCAGTTCTTC; j_call: TRBJ2-1; d_call: -; cdr3_length: 14; v_call: TRBV7-9; clone_size: few
cdr3_aa: CASSENRPHEQYF; cdr3_nt: TGTGCCAGCAGCGAAAACCGCCCCCACGAGCAGTACTTC; j_call: TRBJ2-7; d_call: -; cdr3_length: 13; v_call: TRBV12-3/TRBV12-4; clone_size: -
cdr3_aa: CASSHGGLRDIQYF; cdr3_nt: TGCGCCAGCAGCCACGGGGGTCTTCGGGACATTCAGTACTTC; j_call: TRBJ2-4; d_call: -; cdr3_length: 14; v_call: TRBV4-1; clone_size: few
cdr3_aa: CASIAGTVDEKLFF; cdr3_nt: TGTGCCAGCATCGCCGGGACAGTTGATGAAAAACTGTTTTTT; j_call: TRBJ1-4; d_call: TRBD1; cdr3_length: 14; v_call: TRBV6-6; clone_size: few
cdr3_aa: CASSQEFRFNTEAFF; cdr3_nt: TGCGCCAGCAGCCAAGAGTTCCGCTTTAACACTGAAGCTTTCTTT; j_call: TRBJ1-1; d_call: -; cdr3_length: 15; v_call: TRBV4-1; clone_size: few
cdr3_aa: CASSLDEGSEAFF; cdr3_nt: TGTGCCAGCAGCTTAGATGAGGGCTCGGAAGCTTTCTTT; j_call: TRBJ1-1; d_call: -; cdr3_length: 13; v_call: TRBV7-9; clone_size: few
cdr3_aa: CASSFTGHTTYEQYF; cdr3_nt: TGCGCCAGCAGCTTCACGGGCCACACAACCTACGAGCAGTACTTC; j_call: TRBJ2-7; d_call: -; cdr3_length: 15; v_call: TRBV5-1; clone_size: many
cdr3_aa: CSATGAYGYTF; cdr3_nt: TGCAGTGCTACAGGGGCCTATGGCTACACCTTC; j_call: TRBJ1-2; d_call: -; cdr3_length: 11; v_call: TRBV20-1; clone_size: -
cdr3_aa: CASSSVLGLAGGDTQYF; cdr3_nt: TGTGCCAGCAGCTCCGTTCTTGGACTAGCGGGAGGAGATACGCAGTATTTT; j_call: TRBJ2-3; d_call: TRBD2; cdr3_length: 17; v_call: TRBV7-2; clone_size: few
cdr3_aa: CSAQGGRNYGYTF; cdr3_nt: TGCAGTGCCCAGGGGGGCAGGAACTATGGCTACACCTTC; j_call: TRBJ1-2; d_call: TRBD1; cdr3_length: 13; v_call: TRBV20-1; clone_size: few
cdr3_aa: CASSHQTGVYEQYF; cdr3_nt: TGTGCCAGCAGCCACCAGACAGGAGTCTACGAGCAGTACTTC; j_call: TRBJ2-7; d_call: -; cdr3_length: 14; v_call: TRBV7-2; clone_size: -
cdr3_aa: CASSTKAGWRGYGYTF; cdr3_nt: TGTGCCAGCAGTACCAAGGCCGGCTGGAGGGGCTATGGCTACACCTTC; j_call: TRBJ1-2; d_call: -; cdr3_length: 16; v_call: TRBV6-5; clone_size: -
cdr3_aa: CASRGQTSGRRRGTDTQYF; cdr3_nt: TGTGCCAGCAGAGGACAGACTAGCGGGAGGAGGAGGGGCACAGATACGCAGTATTTT; j_call: TRBJ2-3; d_call: TRBD2; cdr3_length: 19; v_call: TRBV6-5; clone_size: -
cdr3_aa: CATDDRAHREMNTEAFF; cdr3_nt: TGTGCCACCGACGACAGGGCTCATAGGGAAATGAACACTGAAGCTTTCTTT; j_call: TRBJ1-1; d_call: TRBD1; cdr3_length: 17; v_call: TRBV7-9; clone_size: few
cdr3_aa: CASSAPGYSITGELFF; cdr3_nt: TGTGCCAGCAGCGCTCCGGGGTATAGTATCACCGGGGAGCTGTTTTTT; j_call: TRBJ2-2; d_call: -; cdr3_length: 16; v_call: TRBV9; clone_size: -
cdr3_aa: CSARDAGASQETQYF; cdr3_nt: TGCAGTGCTAGAGATGCCGGGGCGTCCCAAGAGACCCAGTACTTC; j_call: TRBJ2-5; d_call: -; cdr3_length: 15; v_call: TRBV20-1; clone_size: -
cdr3_aa: CASRSGTGRRNEQFF; cdr3_nt: TGTGCCAGCAGGTCCGGGACAGGGAGAAGGAATGAGCAGTTCTTC; j_call: TRBJ2-1; d_call: TRBD1; cdr3_length: 15; v_call: TRBV6-2/TRBV6-3; clone_size: few
cdr3_aa: CSARVASGTYEQYF; cdr3_nt: TGCAGTGCTAGAGTGGCCTCGGGGACCTACGAGCAGTACTTC; j_call: TRBJ2-7; d_call: -; cdr3_length: 14; v_call: TRBV20-1; clone_size: -
cdr3_aa: CASSASGTLYNEQFF; cdr3_nt: TGTGCCAGCAGCGCCTCCGGGACACTCTACAATGAGCAGTTCTTC; j_call: TRBJ2-1; d_call: -; cdr3_length: 15; v_call: TRBV7-9; clone_size: -
cdr3_aa: CATSDPGGILGTGELFF; cdr3_nt: TGTGCCACCAGTGATCCAGGGGGGATTCTTGGCACCGGGGAGCTGTTTTTT; j_call: TRBJ2-2; d_call: -; cdr3_length: 17; v_call: TRBV24-1; clone_size: -
cdr3_aa: CSARGTGWLNTEAFF; cdr3_nt: TGCAGTGCTAGGGGGACAGGGTGGTTGAACACTGAAGCTTTCTTT; j_call: TRBJ1-1; d_call: TRBD1; cdr3_length: 15; v_call: TRBV20-1; clone_size: few
cdr3_aa: CSARGLQGDQQPQHF; cdr3_nt: TGCAGTGCTAGGGGCCTCCAGGGTGATCAGCAGCCCCAGCATTTT; j_call: TRBJ1-5; d_call: -; cdr3_length: 15; v_call: TRBV20-1; clone_size: few
cdr3_aa: CASSVDGGSSYNEQFF; cdr3_nt: TGTGCCAGCAGCGTAGATGGCGGGAGTTCCTACAATGAGCAGTTCTTC; j_call: TRBJ2-1; d_call: TRBD2; cdr3_length: 16; v_call: TRBV9; clone_size: few
cdr3_aa: CASSRQSGGYTF; cdr3_nt: TGTGCCAGTAGTAGACAGTCGGGTGGCTACACCTTC; j_call: TRBJ1-2; d_call: -; cdr3_length: 12; v_call: TRBV19; clone_size: few
cdr3_aa: CASSVGLAGRRSDTQYF; cdr3_nt: TGTGCCAGCAGCGTGGGACTAGCGGGTAGGAGGTCAGATACGCAGTATTTT; j_call: TRBJ2-3; d_call: TRBD2; cdr3_length: 17; v_call: TRBV9; clone_size: -
cdr3_aa: CASSEALTGTDTQYF; cdr3_nt: TGCGCCAGCAGTGAGGCGTTGACGGGCACAGATACGCAGTATTTT; j_call: TRBJ2-3; d_call: -; cdr3_length: 15; v_call: TRBV10-2; clone_size: -
cdr3_aa: CASSSQTTSTDTQYF; cdr3_nt: TGTGCCAGCAGCTCGCAAACTACTAGCACAGATACGCAGTATTTT; j_call: TRBJ2-3; d_call: -; cdr3_length: 15; v_call: TRBV7-2; clone_size: -
cdr3_aa: CSGLDVYEQYF; cdr3_nt: TGCAGCGGACTAGATGTCTACGAGCAGTACTTC; j_call: TRBJ2-7; d_call: -; cdr3_length: 11; v_call: TRBV29-1; clone_size: -
cdr3_aa: CASSNPPETVNEQFF; cdr3_nt: TGTGCCAGCAGCAACCCCCCGGAAACTGTGAATGAGCAGTTCTTC; j_call: TRBJ2-1; d_call: -; cdr3_length: 15; v_call: TRBV9; clone_size: -
cdr3_aa: CATSRVARANTEAFF; cdr3_nt: TGTGCCACCAGCAGAGTCGCCAGGGCGAACACTGAAGCTTTCTTT; j_call: TRBJ1-1; d_call: -; cdr3_length: 15; v_call: TRBV15; clone_size: many
cdr3_aa: CATSDLHVSYGYTF; cdr3_nt: TGTGCCACCAGTGATTTGCACGTGTCCTATGGCTACACCTTC; j_call: TRBJ1-2; d_call: -; cdr3_length: 14; v_call: TRBV24-1; clone_size: -
cdr3_aa: CASGLIIAQGVTEAFF; cdr3_nt: TGTGCTAGTGGTTTGATCATTGCACAGGGTGTGACTGAAGCTTTCTTT; j_call: TRBJ1-1; d_call: -; cdr3_length: 16; v_call: TRBV12-5; clone_size: once
cdr3_aa: CSAPEGGVGNQPQHF; cdr3_nt: TGCAGTGCCCCCGAGGGAGGGGTCGGCAATCAGCCCCAGCATTTT; j_call: TRBJ1-5; d_call: -; cdr3_length: 15; v_call: TRBV20-1; clone_size: -
cdr3_aa: CSASHTSGTEAFF; cdr3_nt: TGCAGTGCTTCACACACGAGCGGCACTGAAGCTTTCTTT; j_call: TRBJ1-1; d_call: -; cdr3_length: 13; v_call: TRBV20-1; clone_size: few